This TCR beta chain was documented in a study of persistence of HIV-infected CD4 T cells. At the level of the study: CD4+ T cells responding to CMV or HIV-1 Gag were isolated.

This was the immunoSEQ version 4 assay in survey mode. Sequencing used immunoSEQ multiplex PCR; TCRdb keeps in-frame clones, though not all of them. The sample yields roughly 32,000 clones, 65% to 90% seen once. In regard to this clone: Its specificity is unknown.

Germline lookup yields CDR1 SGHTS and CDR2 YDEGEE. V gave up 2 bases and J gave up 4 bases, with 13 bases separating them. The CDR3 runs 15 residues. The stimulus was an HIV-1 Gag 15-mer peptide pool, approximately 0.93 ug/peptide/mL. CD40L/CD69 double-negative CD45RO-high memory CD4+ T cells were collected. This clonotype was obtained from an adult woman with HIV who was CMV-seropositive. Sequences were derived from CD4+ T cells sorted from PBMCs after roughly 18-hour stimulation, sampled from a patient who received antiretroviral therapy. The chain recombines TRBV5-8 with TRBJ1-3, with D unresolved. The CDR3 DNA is TGTGCCAGCAGCTTCCGACGGATCTCCGGAAACACCATATATTTT. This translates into CASSFRRISGNTIYF. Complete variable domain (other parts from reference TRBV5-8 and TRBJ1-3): EAGVTQSPTHLIKTRGQQATLRCSPISGHTSVYWYQQALGLGLQFLLWYDEGEERNRGNFPPRFSGRQFPNYSSELNVNALELEDSALYLCASSFRRISGNTIYFGEGSWLTVV.